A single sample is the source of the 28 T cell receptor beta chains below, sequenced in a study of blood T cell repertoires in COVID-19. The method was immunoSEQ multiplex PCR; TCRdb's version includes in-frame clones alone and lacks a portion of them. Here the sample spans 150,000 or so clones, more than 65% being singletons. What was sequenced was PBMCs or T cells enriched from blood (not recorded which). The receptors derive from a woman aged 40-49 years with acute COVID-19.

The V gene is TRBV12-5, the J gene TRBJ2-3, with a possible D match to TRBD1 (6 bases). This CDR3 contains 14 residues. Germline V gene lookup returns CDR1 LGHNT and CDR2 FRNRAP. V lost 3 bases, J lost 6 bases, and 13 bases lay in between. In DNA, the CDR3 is TGTGCTAGTGGTTTTGGGGGCTGGGGGGATACGCAGTATTTT. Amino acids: CASGFGGWGDTQYF.

The CDR3 reads CASSSGASGGPRYF. The CDR3 DNA is TGCGCCAGCAGCTCGGGGGCTAGCGGGGGTCCTCGGTACTTC. V gene TRBV5-1 combines with J gene TRBJ2-5; the match to TRBD2 covers 10 bases. The V gene end was trimmed by 3 bases and the J gene end by 13 bases; junction bases not matched to a gene: 12. Germline values: CDR1 SGHRS, CDR2 YFSETQ. The CDR3 has 14 residues.

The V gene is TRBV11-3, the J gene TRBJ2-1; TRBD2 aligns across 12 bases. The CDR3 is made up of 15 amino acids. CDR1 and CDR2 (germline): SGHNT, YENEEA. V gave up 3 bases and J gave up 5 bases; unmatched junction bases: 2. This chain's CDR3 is CASSLGLAGNNEQFF. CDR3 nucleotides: TGTGCCAGCAGCTTGGGACTAGCGGGCAACAATGAGCAGTTCTTC.

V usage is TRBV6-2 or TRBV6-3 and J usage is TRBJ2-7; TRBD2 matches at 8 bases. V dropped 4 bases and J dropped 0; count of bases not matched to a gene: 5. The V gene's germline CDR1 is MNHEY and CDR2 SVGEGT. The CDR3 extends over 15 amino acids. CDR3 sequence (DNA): TGTGCCAGCAGTTTTAGCGGGATAAGCTCCTACGAGCAGTACTTC. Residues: CASSFSGISSYEQYF.

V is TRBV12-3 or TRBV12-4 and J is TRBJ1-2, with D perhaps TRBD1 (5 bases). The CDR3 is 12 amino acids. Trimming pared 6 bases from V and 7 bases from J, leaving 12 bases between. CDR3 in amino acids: CASSGGGFGYTF. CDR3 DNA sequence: TGTGCCAGCAGCGGGGGAGGGTTTGGCTACACCTTC.

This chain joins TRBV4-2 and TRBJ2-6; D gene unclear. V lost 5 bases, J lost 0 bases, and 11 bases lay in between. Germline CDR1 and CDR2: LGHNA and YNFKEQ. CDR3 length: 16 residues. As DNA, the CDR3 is TGTGCCAGCAGCGTGAGTGTTGACTCTGGGGCCAACGTCCTGACTTTC. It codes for CASSVSVDSGANVLTF.

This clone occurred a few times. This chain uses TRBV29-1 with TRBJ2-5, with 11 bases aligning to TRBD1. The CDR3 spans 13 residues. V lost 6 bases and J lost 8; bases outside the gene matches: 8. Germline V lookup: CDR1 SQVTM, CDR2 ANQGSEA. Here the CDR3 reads CSVGGQGAGTQYF. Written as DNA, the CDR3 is TGCAGCGTGGGCGGACAGGGGGCGGGAACCCAGTACTTC. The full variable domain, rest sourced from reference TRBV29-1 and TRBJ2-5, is SAVISQKPSRDICQRGTSLTIQCQVDSQVTMMFWYRQQPGQSLTLIATANQGSEATYESGFVIDKFPISRPNLTFSTLTVSNMSPEDSSIYLCSVGGQGAGTQYFGPGTRLLVL.

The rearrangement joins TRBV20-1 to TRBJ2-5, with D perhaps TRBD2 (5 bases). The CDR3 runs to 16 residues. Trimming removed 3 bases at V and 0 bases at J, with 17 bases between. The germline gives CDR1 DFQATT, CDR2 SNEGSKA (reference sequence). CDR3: CSASGRESGNQETQYF. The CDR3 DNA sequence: TGCAGTGCTAGTGGACGCGAATCGGGGAACCAAGAGACCCAGTACTTC.

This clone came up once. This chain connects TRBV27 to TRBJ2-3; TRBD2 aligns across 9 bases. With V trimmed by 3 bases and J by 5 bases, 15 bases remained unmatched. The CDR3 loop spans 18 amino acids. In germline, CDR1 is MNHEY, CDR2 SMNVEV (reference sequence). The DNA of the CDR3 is TGTGCCAGCAGTTTTAATGGGGCTAGCGGGGCCTCAGGAGATACGCAGTATTTT. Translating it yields CASSFNGASGASGDTQYF.

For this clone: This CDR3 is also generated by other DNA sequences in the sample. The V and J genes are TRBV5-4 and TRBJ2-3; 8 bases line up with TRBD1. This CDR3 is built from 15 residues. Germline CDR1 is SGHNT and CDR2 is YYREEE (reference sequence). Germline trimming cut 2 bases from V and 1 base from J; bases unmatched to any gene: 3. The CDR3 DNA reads TGTGCCAGCAGCTTCGGACAGGGAGGCACAGATACGCAGTATTTT. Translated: CASSFGQGGTDTQYF.

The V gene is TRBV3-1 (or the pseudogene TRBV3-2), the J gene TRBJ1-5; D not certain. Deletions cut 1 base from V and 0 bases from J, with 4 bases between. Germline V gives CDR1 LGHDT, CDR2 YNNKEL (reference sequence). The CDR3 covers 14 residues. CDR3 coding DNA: TGTGCCAGCAGCCAAGCCAGTAGCAATCAGCCCCAGCATTTT. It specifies CASSQASSNQPQHF.

The CDR3: CASSPSRGSGTDTQYF. The CDR3, as DNA: TGTGCCAGCTCACCGTCGCGGGGGTCTGGCACAGATACGCAGTATTTT. This chain links TRBV18 with TRBJ2-3; 7 bases line up with TRBD2. The ends lost 3 bases at V and 1 base at J; junction bases unmatched: 7. Per the germline V gene, CDR1 is KGHSH and CDR2 is LQKENI. This CDR3 is built from 16 residues.

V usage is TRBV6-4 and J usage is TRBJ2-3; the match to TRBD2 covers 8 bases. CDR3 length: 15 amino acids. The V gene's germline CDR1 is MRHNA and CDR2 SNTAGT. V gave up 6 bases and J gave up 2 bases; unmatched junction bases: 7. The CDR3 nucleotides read TGTGCCAGCAGGGCCTCCGGGGGGGACACAGATACGCAGTATTTT. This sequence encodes CASRASGGDTDTQYF.

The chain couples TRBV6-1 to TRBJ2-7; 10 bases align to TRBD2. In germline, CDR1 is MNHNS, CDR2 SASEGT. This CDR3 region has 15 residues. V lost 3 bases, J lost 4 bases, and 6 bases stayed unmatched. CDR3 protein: CASSESSGSLYEQYV. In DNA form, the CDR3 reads TGTGCCAGCAGTGAGTCTAGCGGGAGTCTTTACGAGCAGTACGTC.

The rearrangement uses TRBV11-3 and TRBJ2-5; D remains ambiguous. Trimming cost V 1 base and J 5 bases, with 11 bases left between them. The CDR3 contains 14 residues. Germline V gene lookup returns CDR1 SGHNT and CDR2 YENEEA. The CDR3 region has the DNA TGTGCCAGCAGCTTAGGCCGGAGTAGGGAGACCCAGTACTTC. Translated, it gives CASSLGRSRETQYF.

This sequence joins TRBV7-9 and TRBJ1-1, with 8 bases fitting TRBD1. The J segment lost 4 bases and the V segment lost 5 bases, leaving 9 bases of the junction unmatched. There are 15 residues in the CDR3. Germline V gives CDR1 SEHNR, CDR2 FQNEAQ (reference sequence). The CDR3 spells CASSPLGQGTTEAFF. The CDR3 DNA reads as TGTGCCAGCAGCCCACTCGGACAGGGTACCACTGAAGCTTTCTTT.

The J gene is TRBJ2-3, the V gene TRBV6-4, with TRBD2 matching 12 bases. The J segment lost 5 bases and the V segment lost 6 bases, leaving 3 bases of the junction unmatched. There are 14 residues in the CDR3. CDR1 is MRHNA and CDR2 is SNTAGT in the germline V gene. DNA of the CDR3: TGTGCCAGCAGCAGGACTAGCGGGAAAGATACGCAGTATTTT. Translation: CASSRTSGKDTQYF.

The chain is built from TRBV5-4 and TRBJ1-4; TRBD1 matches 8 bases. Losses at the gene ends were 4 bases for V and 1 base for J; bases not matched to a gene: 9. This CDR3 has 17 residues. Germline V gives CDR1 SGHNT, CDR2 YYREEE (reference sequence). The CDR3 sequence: CASSPRTGRGTNEKLFF. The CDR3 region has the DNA TGTGCCAGCAGCCCACGGACAGGGCGAGGAACTAATGAAAAACTGTTTTTT.

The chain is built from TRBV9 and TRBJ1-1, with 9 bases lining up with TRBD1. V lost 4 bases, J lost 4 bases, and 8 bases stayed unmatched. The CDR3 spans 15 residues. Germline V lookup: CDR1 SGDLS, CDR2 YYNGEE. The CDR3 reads CASSLGQGMATEAFF. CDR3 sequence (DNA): TGTGCCAGCAGCCTCGGACAGGGGATGGCCACTGAAGCTTTCTTT.

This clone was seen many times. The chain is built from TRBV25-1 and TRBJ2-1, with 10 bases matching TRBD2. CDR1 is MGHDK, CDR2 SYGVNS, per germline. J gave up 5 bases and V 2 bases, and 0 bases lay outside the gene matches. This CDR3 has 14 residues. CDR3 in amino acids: CASSELAGDNEQFF. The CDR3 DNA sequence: TGTGCCAGCAGTGAACTAGCGGGAGACAATGAGCAGTTCTTC.

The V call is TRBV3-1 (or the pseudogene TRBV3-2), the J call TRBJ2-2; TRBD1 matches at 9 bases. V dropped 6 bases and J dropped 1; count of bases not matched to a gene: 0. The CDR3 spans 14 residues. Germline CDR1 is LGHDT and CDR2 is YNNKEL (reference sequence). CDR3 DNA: TGTGCCAGCAGGGGACAGGGGAACACCGGGGAGCTGTTTTTT. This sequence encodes CASRGQGNTGELFF.

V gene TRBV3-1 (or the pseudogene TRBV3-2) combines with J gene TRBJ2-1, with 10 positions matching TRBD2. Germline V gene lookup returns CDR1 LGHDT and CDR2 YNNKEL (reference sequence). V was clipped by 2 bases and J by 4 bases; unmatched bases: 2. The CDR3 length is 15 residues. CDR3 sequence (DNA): TGTGCCAGCAGCCAATGGACTAGCGGTTACAATGAGCAGTTCTTC. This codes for CASSQWTSGYNEQFF.

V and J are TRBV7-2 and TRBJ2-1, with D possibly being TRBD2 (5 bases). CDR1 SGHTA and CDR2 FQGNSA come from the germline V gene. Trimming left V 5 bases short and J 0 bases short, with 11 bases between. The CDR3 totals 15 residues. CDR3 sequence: CASSQTDFSYNEQFF. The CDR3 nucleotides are TGTGCCAGCAGCCAGACGGACTTCTCCTACAATGAGCAGTTCTTC.

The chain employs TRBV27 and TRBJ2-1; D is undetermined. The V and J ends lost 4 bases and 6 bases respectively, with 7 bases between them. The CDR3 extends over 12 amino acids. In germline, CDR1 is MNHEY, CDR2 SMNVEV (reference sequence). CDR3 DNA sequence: TGTGCCAGCAGTTCCCCCTTCAATGAGCAGTTCTTC. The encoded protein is CASSSPFNEQFF.

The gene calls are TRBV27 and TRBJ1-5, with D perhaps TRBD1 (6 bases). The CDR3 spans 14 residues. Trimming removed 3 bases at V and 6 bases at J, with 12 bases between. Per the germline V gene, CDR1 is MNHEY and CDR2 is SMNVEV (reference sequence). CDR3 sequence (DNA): TGTGCCAGCAGTTTTAGTACAGGGACTCAGCCCCAGCATTTT. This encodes CASSFSTGTQPQHF.

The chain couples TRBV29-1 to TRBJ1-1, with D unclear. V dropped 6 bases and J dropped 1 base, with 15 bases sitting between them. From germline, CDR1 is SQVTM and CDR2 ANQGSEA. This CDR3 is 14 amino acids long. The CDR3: CSVSWRLKNTEAFF. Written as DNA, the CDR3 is TGCAGCGTCTCGTGGAGACTCAAGAACACTGAAGCTTTCTTT.

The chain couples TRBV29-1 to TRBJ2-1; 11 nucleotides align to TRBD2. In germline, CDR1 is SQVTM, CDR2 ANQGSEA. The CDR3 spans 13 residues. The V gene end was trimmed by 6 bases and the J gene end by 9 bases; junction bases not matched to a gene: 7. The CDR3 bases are TGCAGCGTCTTTAGCGGGAGGGCGGCTGAGCAGTTCTTC. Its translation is CSVFSGRAAEQFF.

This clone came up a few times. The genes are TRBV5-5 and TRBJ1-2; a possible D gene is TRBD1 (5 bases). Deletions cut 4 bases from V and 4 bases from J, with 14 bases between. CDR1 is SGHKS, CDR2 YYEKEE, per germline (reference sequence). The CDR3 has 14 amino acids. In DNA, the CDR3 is TGTGCCAGCAGCGACCTCGTGGGGCTCTATGGCTACACCTTC. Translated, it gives CASSDLVGLYGYTF.